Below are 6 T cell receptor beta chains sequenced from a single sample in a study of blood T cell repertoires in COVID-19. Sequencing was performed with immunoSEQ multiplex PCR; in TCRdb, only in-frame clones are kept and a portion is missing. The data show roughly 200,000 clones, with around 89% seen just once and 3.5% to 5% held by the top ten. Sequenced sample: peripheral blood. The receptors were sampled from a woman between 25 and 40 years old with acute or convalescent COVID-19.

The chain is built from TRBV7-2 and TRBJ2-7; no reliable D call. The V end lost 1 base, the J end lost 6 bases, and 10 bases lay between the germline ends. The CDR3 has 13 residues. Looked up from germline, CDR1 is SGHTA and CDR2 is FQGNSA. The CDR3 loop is CASSLESGLEQYF. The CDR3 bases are TGTGCCAGCAGCTTAGAAAGTGGGCTCGAGCAGTACTTC.

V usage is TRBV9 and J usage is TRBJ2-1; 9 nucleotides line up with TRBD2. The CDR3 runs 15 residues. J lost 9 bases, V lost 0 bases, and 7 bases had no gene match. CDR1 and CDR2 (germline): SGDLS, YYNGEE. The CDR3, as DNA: TGTGCCAGCAGCGTAGGCGGGAGGGCCGTTATTGAGCAGTTCTTC. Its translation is CASSVGGRAVIEQFF.

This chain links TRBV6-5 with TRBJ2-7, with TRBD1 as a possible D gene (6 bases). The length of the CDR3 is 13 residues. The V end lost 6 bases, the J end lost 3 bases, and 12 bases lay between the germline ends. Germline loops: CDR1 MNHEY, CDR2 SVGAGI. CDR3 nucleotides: TGTGCCAGCAGAGCTGGACAGAGCTACGAGCAGTACTTC. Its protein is CASRAGQSYEQYF.

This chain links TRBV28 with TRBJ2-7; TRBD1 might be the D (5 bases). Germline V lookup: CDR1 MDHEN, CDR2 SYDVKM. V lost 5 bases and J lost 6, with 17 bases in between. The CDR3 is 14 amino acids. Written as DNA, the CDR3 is TGTGCCAGCAGTAGGGGCGGAGCGCCAAGCGAGCAGTACTTC. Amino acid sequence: CASSRGGAPSEQYF.

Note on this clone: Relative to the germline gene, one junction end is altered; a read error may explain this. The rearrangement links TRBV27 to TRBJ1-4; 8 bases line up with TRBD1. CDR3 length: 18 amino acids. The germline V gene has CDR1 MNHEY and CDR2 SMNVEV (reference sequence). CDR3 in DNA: TGTGCCACCAGTATTACCGGGACAGGACTCGACACGACTGAAAAACTGTTTTTT. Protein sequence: CATSITGTGLDTTEKLFF.

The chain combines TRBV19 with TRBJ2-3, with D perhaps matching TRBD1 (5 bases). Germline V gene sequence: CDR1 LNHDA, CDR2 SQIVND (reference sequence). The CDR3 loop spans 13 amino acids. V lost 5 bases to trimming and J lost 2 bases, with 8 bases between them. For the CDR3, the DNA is TGTGCCAGTAGTTCGACAGACACAGATACGCAGTATTTT. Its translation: CASSSTDTDTQYF.